The text below deals with one TCR beta chain. Its antigen is as yet unknown. Samples came from axillary lymph nodes draining the breast cancer. TCRdb ran MiXCR on the multiplex PCR reads and lists one entry per CDR3 protein. The sample holds about 110,000 distinct CDR3 sequences; about 30% are singletons and the top ten take under 6%. The CDR3 has 14 amino acids. Germline V CDR1 and CDR2: MGHRA, YSYEKL. The J segment lost 7 bases and the V segment lost 6 bases, leaving 9 bases of the junction unmatched. The source of the sample is a study of breast tumors, draining lymph nodes, adjacent tissues. Broader study findings: Most tumor T cells seemingly derive from lymph node, then expand in tumor.

The gene calls are TRBV4-1 and TRBJ2-5, with 9 bases fitting TRBD1. The source material was axillary lymph node tissue. This sequence originates from a female donor with breast cancer. Some clones in this sample may be carry-over from other donors' samples. The CDR3 spells CASSLGTGRGTQYF. CDR3 DNA sequence: TGCGCCAGCAGTCTCGGGACAGGGAGGGGGACCCAGTACTTC.